This T cell receptor (beta chain) was recovered during a study of post-analysis software for immune sequencing data. The wider study: Disease courses included relapsing-remitting, secondary progressive and progressive-relapsing multiple sclerosis. Whole-study results and caveats: Strong co-clustering by F measure was seen for same-batch samples. Patients used roughly five TRBV segments, including TRBV5-6, TRBV5-1 and TRBV20-1, more often than controls. Controls showed significantly higher normalized Chao1 diversity than did multiple sclerosis patients.

The germline V gene has CDR1 DFQATT and CDR2 SNEGSKA (reference sequence). The V and J ends lost 0 bases and 7 bases respectively, with 10 bases between them. The CDR3 loop spans 13 amino acids. Unique molecular identifiers were built into the TCR beta cDNA libraries. TCRdb processed the PCR reads anew with MiXCR; each CDR3 protein has one entry. The sample lists approximately 770,000 distinct CDR3 sequences, roughly 50% occurring once. Remarks on this clonotype: Antigen specificity is unknown.

This clonotype was obtained from a girl between 5 and 17 years old with multiple sclerosis. The sample was blood. The rearrangement joins TRBV20-1 to TRBJ2-1; D gene unclear. CDR3 sequence (DNA): TGCAGTGCTAGAGATGGCCTGACGAATGAGCAGTTCTTC. This sequence encodes CSARDGLTNEQFF.